This TCR beta chain emerged from a study of T cells in Graves' hyperthyroidism and ophthalmopathy (dated by TCRdb to about 2019). About the investigation overall: Peripheral blood was sampled at the time of initial diagnosis, prior to any treatment. To identify TCR V-J signatures that set the groups apart, the researchers used a discovery cohort of 95 to 100 patients, made up of 40 to 45 with Graves' ophthalmopathy and 57 with stable Graves' hyperthyroidism. An independent validation cohort of around 19 hyperthyroidism patients and some 15 patients who later progressed to ophthalmopathy tested prospective prediction of ophthalmopathy. The approximately 90 discovery patients were divided at random into training and test sets in a 7:3 ratio. In addition, the study compared T-cell repertoires in thyroid tissue and in blood from five or six Graves' hyperthyroidism patients. Following sampling, methimazole starting at 30 mg daily was given to hyperthyroidism patients, and high-dose intravenous methylprednisolone was given to ophthalmopathy patients. The paper reports TCR Vbeta CDR3 sequencing of some 140 peripheral blood samples: 43 ophthalmopathy, fewer than 80 hyperthyroidism and approximately 17 progressor patients.

Results the study describes overall, beyond this receptor: Most expanded thyroid clonotypes (frequency above 0.001) were also detected in blood, suggesting blood repertoires may reflect thyroid immune responses. In validation, progression to ophthalmopathy was predicted by the model with 70.59% sensitivity and 72% to 80% specificity, a median of approximately 7.1 months before onset. No statistical method was used to set the sample size in advance, and investigators knew the group allocation. Ophthalmopathy was separated from stable hyperthyroidism by a 13 V-J signature model, with around 90% sensitivity and around 81% specificity obtained in cross-validation and 80%/75% obtained in testing.

The germline V gene (reference sequence) sets CDR1 to LNHNV and CDR2 to YYDKDF. The V and J ends are trimmed by 5 bases and 4 bases, leaving 20 bases between them. The CDR3 sequence holds 16 residues, the cysteine and phenylalanine included. Only CDR3 DNA is held: 48 bases, read in frame from base 1. On this clonotype itself: Its antigen is not yet known. Base qualities are not at hand, and no much larger clone is one base apart.

Ophthalmopathy patients had moderately to severely active disease, Clinical Activity Score of at least 3, NOSPECS grade of at least 4, and duration under 3 months. The study excluded patients with uncontrolled infections, other autoimmune diseases, pregnancy or lactation. Clinical symptoms, serum thyroxine and TRAb, thyroid ultrasound, and orbital computed tomography formed the basis for the diagnoses. Ficoll-Paque density gradient centrifugation was used to isolate PBMCs from 8 to 10 ml of fresh peripheral blood. Total RNA was extracted using Trizol reagent, and RNA quality was assessed on an Agilent 2100 Bioanalyzer. The TCR beta CDR3 regions were amplified from RNA transcripts. For the first round of RT-PCR on the TCR CDR3, the HTBI primer set was used together with the Qiagen OneStep RT-PCR kit. Libraries were constructed in a second round of multiplex PCR, after which size selection and purification were carried out. The libraries were sequenced on an Illumina HiSeq2000 using paired-end 100 bp reads. In the authors' own workflow: SOAPnuke was used to process the raw data, throwing out any read that contained adapters or uncalled bases, had a mean Phred below 15, or lacked an exact constant-primer or identifier match. High-quality paired reads were merged with COPE v1.2.5, and unique nucleotide sequences were defined as clonotypes. Clonotypes were aligned to IMGT TRBV, TRBD and TRBJ reference segments using MiTCR v1.1. Only V-J combinations with frequency above 0.0001, covering about 99% of repertoires, were analysed. A TCS score was defined as the ratio of F50 (clonal expansion) to E x V (chaos), with BLOSUM62-based TCRdist applied between CDR3 peptides within each V-J. Welch's t-statistics and random forest reduced 500 to 650 V-J features to 13, which were used in a naive Bayes classifier (R e1071). TCRdb reworked the public reads: Q25 trimming with fastp, MiXCR clone assembly, productive beta chains retained. Identical CDR3 proteins give one entry, which carries the most common genes and DNA. The V and J calls follow TCRdb's processing rather than the paper's. Counted in this sample were about 640,000 distinct CDR3 sequences; 20% to 25% of them appeared once. Under 35% of the sample belongs to the ten largest clones.

The V and J segments used are TRBV15 and TRBJ1-2; the D gene remains uncertain. The sample comprised blood. This TCR derives from a man in his thirties or forties with Graves' ophthalmopathy. The DNA is TGTGCCACCAGCTCTAGAGATAGGGCCGTTGGCTATGGCTACACCTTC. Translated, it reads CATSSRDRAVGYGYTF.